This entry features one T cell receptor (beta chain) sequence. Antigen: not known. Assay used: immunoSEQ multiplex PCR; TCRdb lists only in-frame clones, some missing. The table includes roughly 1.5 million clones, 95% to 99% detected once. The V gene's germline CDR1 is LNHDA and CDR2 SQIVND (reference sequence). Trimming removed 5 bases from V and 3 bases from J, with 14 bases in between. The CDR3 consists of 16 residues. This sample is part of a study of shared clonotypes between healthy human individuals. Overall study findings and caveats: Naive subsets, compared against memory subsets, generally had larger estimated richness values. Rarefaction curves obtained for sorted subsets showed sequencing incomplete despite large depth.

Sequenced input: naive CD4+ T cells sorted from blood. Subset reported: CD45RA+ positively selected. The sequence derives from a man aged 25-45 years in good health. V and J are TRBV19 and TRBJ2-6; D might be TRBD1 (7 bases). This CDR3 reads CASSLHRGGGANVLTF. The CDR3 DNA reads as TGTGCCAGTAGTTTACACAGGGGAGGTGGGGCCAACGTCCTGACTTTC.